This TCR beta chain was obtained from a study of blood T cell repertoires in COVID-19. Germline V gene data show CDR1 as MNHNS and CDR2 as SASEGT. V lost 4 bases to trimming and J lost 4 bases, with 12 bases between them. CDR3 length equals 14 residues. Produced via immunoSEQ multiplex PCR; TCRdb's table is partial and in-frame only. This table has 200,000 to 250,000 clones, 80% to 90% appearing once. Sequenced sample: PBMCs or T cells enriched from blood (not recorded which). J is TRBJ2-3 and V is TRBV6-1; unclear D gene. This clonotype was obtained from a man younger than 30 with acute COVID-19. In DNA form, the CDR3 reads TGTGCCAGCAGTGGAGCTAGTGGTGCAGATACGCAGTATTTT. Translating gives CASSGASGADTQYF.